The 23 T cell receptor beta chains below were found in one sample sequenced in a study of T cell responses to AZD1222 COVID-19 vaccine. The table came from immunoSEQ multiplex PCR; TCRdb's copy has only in-frame clones and leaves some out. This table has around 160,000 clones, 89% appearing once. The sequences come from peripheral blood, collected on day 0 of AZD1222 vaccination. These receptors all stem from an adult in good health.

V and J are TRBV7-2 and TRBJ2-3, with D perhaps matching TRBD1 (6 bases). This CDR3 has 17 amino acids. Trimming left V 2 bases short and J 4 bases short, with 19 bases between. Germline V gives CDR1 SGHTA, CDR2 FQGNSA. The CDR3 protein is CASSLSIRLGAPDTQYF. CDR3 nucleotide sequence: TGTGCCAGCAGCTTATCTATACGGTTGGGGGCACCAGATACGCAGTATTTT.

The V gene is TRBV10-1, the J gene TRBJ2-3; D is unresolved. The V and J ends lost 5 bases and 5 bases respectively, with 5 bases between them. Germline assignment: CDR1 WNHNN and CDR2 SYGVQD (reference sequence). The CDR3 contains 11 residues. CDR3 nucleotide sequence: TGCGCCAGCAGTTATGGAGATACGCAGTATTTT. It yields the protein CASSYGDTQYF.

The chain recombines TRBV10-2 with TRBJ2-7; 8 bases map to TRBD1. Germline CDR1 and CDR2: WSHSY and SAAADI. V was clipped by 4 bases and J by 0 bases; unmatched bases: 8. The CDR3 sequence is 16 residues long. The CDR3 spells CASSGSTGATSYEQYF. For the CDR3, the DNA is TGCGCCAGCAGTGGTTCGACAGGGGCCACCTCCTACGAGCAGTACTTC.

The V call is TRBV6-4, the J call TRBJ2-1; 9 bases agree with TRBD2. CDR1 MRHNA and CDR2 SNTAGT come from the germline V gene. The CDR3 length is 16 residues. Germline trimming cut 0 bases from V and 9 bases from J; bases unmatched to any gene: 9. The CDR3 loop is CASSDSPAGGSGEQFF. CDR3 DNA sequence: TGTGCCAGCAGTGACTCCCCGGCGGGAGGGTCGGGTGAGCAGTTCTTC.

In its sample, this clone was seen a few times. The genes are TRBV3-1 (or the pseudogene TRBV3-2) and TRBJ1-5; D is unclear. Germline CDR1 reads LGHDT; CDR2 reads YNNKEL (reference sequence). Trimming took 1 base from V and 0 from J, leaving 10 bases between them. The CDR3 runs to 16 residues. The CDR3 sequence: CASSQVVEYSNQPQHF. The DNA for the CDR3 is TGTGCCAGCAGCCAAGTGGTGGAGTATAGCAATCAGCCCCAGCATTTT.

J is TRBJ1-2 and V is TRBV28; D remains unclear. Trimming stripped 5 bases from V and 4 bases from J, with 17 bases between. The CDR3 loop spans 15 amino acids. Germline V gene data show CDR1 as MDHEN and CDR2 as SYDVKM. CDR3 coding DNA: TGTGCCAGCAGTCTCCAGATGACAAAGTTCTATGGCTACACCTTC. The encoded protein is CASSLQMTKFYGYTF.

This clone was counted only a few times. The same CDR3 also results from other DNA sequences found in this sample. The V gene is TRBV12-3 or TRBV12-4, the J gene TRBJ2-7; D is ambiguous. The CDR3 totals 11 residues. V shed 5 bases and J shed 1 base, with 3 bases lying between them. CDR3 nucleotides: TGTGCCAGCAGTCCTTCCTACGAGCAGTACTTC. Amino acid sequence: CASSPSYEQYF.

The rearrangement uses TRBV7-8 and TRBJ1-4, with a possible D match to TRBD1 (6 bases). The CDR3 extends over 15 amino acids. Trimming shortened V by 5 bases and J by 7 bases, and 17 bases separated the two germline ends. Germline values: CDR1 SGHVS, CDR2 FQNEAQ. CDR3 residues: CASSPGTFSGEKLFF. In DNA, the CDR3 is TGTGCCAGCAGCCCGGGGACATTCTCTGGTGAAAAACTGTTTTTT.

The J gene is TRBJ2-5, the V gene TRBV5-1; D is ambiguous. Deletions cut 2 bases from V and 5 bases from J, with 13 bases between. Germline loops: CDR1 SGHRS, CDR2 YFSETQ. The CDR3 runs to 14 residues. CDR3 loop: CASSFGAPSETQYF. DNA for the CDR3: TGCGCCAGCAGCTTCGGAGCCCCCAGCGAGACCCAGTACTTC.

The rearrangement joins TRBV7-3 to TRBJ2-5, with 11 bases lining up with TRBD2. J was trimmed by 4 bases and V by 4 bases; bases with no gene match: 8. CDR1 and CDR2 (germline): SGHTA, FQGTGA. The CDR3 has 16 amino acids. CDR3 residues: CASSSSLAGEGETQYF. As DNA, the CDR3 is TGTGCCAGCAGCTCCTCACTAGCGGGGGAGGGAGAGACCCAGTACTTC.

This chain joins TRBV2 and TRBJ2-4; D may be TRBD1 (6 bases). Trimming pared 6 bases from V and 5 bases from J, leaving 14 bases between. CDR1 is SNHLY, CDR2 FYNNEI, per germline. The CDR3 is 14 residues long. Written as DNA, the CDR3 is TGTGCCAGCAGCCCTAAAAACAGGGAAAACATTCAGTACTTC. Translation: CASSPKNRENIQYF.

The genes are TRBV15 and TRBJ1-6; a possible D gene is TRBD1 (6 bases). V dropped 0 bases and J dropped 10 bases, with 16 bases sitting between them. The germline CDR1 and CDR2 sequences are LNHNV and YYDKDF (reference sequence). This CDR3 spans 16 amino acids. CDR3 nucleotides: TGTGCCACCAGCAGAGAGCAGAACAGGGTTAGGTCACCCCTCCACTTT. Translated, it gives CATSREQNRVRSPLHF.

This sequence joins TRBV18 and TRBJ1-2, with 8 bases identical to TRBD1. Per germline, CDR1 KGHSH and CDR2 LQKENI. This CDR3 comprises 15 residues. V shed 2 bases, J shed 4 bases, and the junction held 6 bases outside the gene matches. This chain's CDR3 is CASSPDRGMGYGYTF. In DNA form, the CDR3 reads TGTGCCAGCTCACCAGACAGGGGCATGGGCTATGGCTACACCTTC.

This chain links TRBV5-1 with TRBJ2-7; maybe TRBD1 (6 bases). Trimming left V 4 bases short and J 3 bases short, with 14 bases between. CDR1 SGHRS and CDR2 YFSETQ come from the germline V gene. The CDR3 spans 14 residues. CDR3 in amino acids: CASSPGQLLYEQYF. CDR3 DNA: TGCGCCAGCAGCCCCGGACAGCTCCTCTACGAGCAGTACTTC.

This clone was observed once. An end of the junction does not agree with germline; a read error may underlie this. The CDR3 region has the DNA TGTGCTACCAGTAGGGACAGCTCCTACAATGAGCAGTTCTTC. Translating gives CATSRDSSYNEQFF. The V and J genes are TRBV24-1 and TRBJ2-1, with 7 bases aligning to TRBD1. CDR3 length: 14 residues. The germline gives CDR1 KGHDR, CDR2 SFDVKD.

The genes are TRBV28 and TRBJ1-5; the D is unclear. The CDR3 is 19 residues long. Trimming took off 6 bases at V and 0 bases at J, with 24 bases between the two ends. Germline CDR1 MDHEN, CDR2 SYDVKM. The CDR3 reads CASSPPGLAGIYSNQPQHF. CDR3 DNA sequence: TGTGCCAGCAGCCCTCCCGGGCTGGCAGGAATATATAGCAATCAGCCCCAGCATTTT.

The gene calls are TRBV18 and TRBJ1-1; 9 positions match TRBD1. Germline V lookup: CDR1 KGHSH, CDR2 LQKENI. The V and J ends lost 8 bases and 2 bases, in that order; junction bases with no gene match: 3. The length of the CDR3 is 13 residues. The CDR3 DNA sequence: TGTGCCAGCGAGGACAGGGGAAACACTGAAGCTTTCTTT. Protein: CASEDRGNTEAFF.

CDR3 in amino acids: CASSVRQLGTYNEQFF. The CDR3 DNA is TGTGCCAGCAGCGTTCGACAGCTCGGCACCTACAATGAGCAGTTCTTC. The chain recombines TRBV11-2 with TRBJ2-1; a weak D match, TRBD1 (5 bases). Looked up from germline, CDR1 is SGHAT and CDR2 is FQNNGV. This CDR3 is 16 amino acids long. Trimming pared 5 bases from V and 2 bases from J, leaving 16 bases between. The complete variable domain, with remaining parts taken from reference TRBV11-2 and TRBJ2-1, reads EAGVAQSPRYKIIEKRQSVAFWCNPISGHATLYWYQQILGQGPKLLIQFQNNGVVDDSQLPKDRFSAERLKGVDSTLKIQPAKLEDSAVYLCASSVRQLGTYNEQFFGPGTRLTVL.

This chain links TRBV10-3 with TRBJ2-5; 11 bases are a match to TRBD1. Per germline, CDR1 ENHRY and CDR2 SYGVKD. V shed 6 bases, J shed 5 bases, and the junction held 8 bases outside the gene matches. This CDR3 spans 15 amino acids. CDR3 sequence (DNA): TGTGCCATCAGCGGGACAGGGGGTGTTGTGGAGACCCAGTACTTC. Its protein is CAISGTGGVVETQYF.

The chain is built from TRBV12-5 and TRBJ1-1; tentative D call: TRBD1 (5 bases). Germline V gives CDR1 LGHNT, CDR2 FRNRAP. Trimming removed 6 bases at V and 1 base at J, with 9 bases between. This CDR3 spans 13 amino acids. In nucleotides, the CDR3 is TGTGCTAGTGGGCTCGGACAGAACACTGAAGCTTTCTTT. It is translated as CASGLGQNTEAFF.

This chain links TRBV16 with TRBJ2-3; a weak D match, TRBD1 (5 bases). The CDR3 loop spans 12 amino acids. Looked up from germline, CDR1 is KGHSY and CDR2 is FQNENV. The germline V and J ends were trimmed by 6 bases and 5 bases, with 9 bases remaining between them. In DNA, the CDR3 is TGTGCCAGCAGACCTACAGGAGATACGCAGTATTTT. This encodes CASRPTGDTQYF.

The gene calls are TRBV18 and TRBJ2-5; unclear D gene. V was cut by 2 bases and J by 1 base, with 5 bases left in between. The CDR3 extends over 13 amino acids. The germline gives CDR1 KGHSH, CDR2 LQKENI. The CDR3 DNA reads as TGTGCCAGCTCACCAAGGTCCCAAGAGACCCAGTACTTC. Protein product: CASSPRSQETQYF.

The rearrangement joins TRBV24-1 to TRBJ2-3; D perhaps matches TRBD2 (6 bases). CDR1 and CDR2 from the germline V gene are KGHDR and SFDVKD. The CDR3 has 16 residues. The V and J ends lost 2 bases and 2 bases respectively, with 13 bases between them. In DNA form, the CDR3 reads TGTGCCACCAGTGATTCTCCAGGGAGGAACACAGATACGCAGTATTTT. Its translation is CATSDSPGRNTDTQYF.